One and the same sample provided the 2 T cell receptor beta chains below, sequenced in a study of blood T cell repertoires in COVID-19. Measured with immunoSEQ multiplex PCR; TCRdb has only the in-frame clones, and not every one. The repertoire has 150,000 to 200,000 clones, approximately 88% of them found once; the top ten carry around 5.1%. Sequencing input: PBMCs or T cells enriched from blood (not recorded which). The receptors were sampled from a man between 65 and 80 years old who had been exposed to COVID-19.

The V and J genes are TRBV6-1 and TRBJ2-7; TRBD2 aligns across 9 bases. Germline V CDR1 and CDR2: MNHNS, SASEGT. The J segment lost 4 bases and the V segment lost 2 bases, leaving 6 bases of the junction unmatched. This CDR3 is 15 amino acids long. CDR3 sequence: CASSEWSSGSYEQYF. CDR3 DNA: TGTGCCAGCAGTGAATGGAGTAGCGGGAGTTACGAGCAGTACTTC.

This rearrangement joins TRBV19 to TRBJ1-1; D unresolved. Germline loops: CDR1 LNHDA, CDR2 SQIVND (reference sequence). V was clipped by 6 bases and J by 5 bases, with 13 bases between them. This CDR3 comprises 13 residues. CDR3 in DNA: TGTGCCAGTAGGCCGATGTCACGGACTGAAGCTTTCTTT. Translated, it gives CASRPMSRTEAFF.